This record looks at one T cell receptor beta chain sequence and its context. This sample is drawn from a study of T cells expressing NK-cell markers. There are 16 residues in the CDR3. From the 5' RACE reads, TCRdb lists one entry per CDR3 protein and no DNA. This sample's table has over 350,000 distinct CDR3 sequences. This clonotype was sampled from a woman aged 45 to 65 in good health. The chain joins TRBV12-3 or TRBV12-4 to TRBJ1-5; TCRdb lists TRBD1, though no DNA is available to test this call. Sequencing used blood T cells: a sorted CD56 or NKG2C T cell subset, CD4+ or CD8+ T cells, or bulk PBMC T cells (not recorded which). CDR3 residues: CASSRGASYSNQPQHF.